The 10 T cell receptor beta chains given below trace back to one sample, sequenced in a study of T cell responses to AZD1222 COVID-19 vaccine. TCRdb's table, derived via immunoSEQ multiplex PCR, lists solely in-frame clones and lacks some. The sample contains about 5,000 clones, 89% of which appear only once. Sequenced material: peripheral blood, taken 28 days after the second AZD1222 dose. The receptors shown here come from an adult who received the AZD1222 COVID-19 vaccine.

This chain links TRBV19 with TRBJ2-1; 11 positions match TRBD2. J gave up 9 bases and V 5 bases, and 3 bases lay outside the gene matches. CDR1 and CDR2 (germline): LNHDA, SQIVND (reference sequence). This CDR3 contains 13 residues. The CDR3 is CASSGTSGGEQFF. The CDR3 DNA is TGTGCCAGTAGTGGGACTAGCGGAGGTGAGCAGTTCTTC.

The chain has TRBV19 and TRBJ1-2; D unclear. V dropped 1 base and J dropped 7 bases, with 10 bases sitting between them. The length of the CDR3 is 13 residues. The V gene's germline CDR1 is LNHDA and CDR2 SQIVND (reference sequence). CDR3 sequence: CASSIAGIGGYTF. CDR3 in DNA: TGTGCCAGTAGTATAGCGGGGATCGGTGGCTACACCTTC.

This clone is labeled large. The CDR3 nucleotides read TGTGCCAGCAACCCCACTAGCGGGGGGACCTGGAATGAGCAGTTCTTC. Its translation: CASNPTSGGTWNEQFF. The chain joins TRBV5-4 to TRBJ2-1; TRBD2 matches 12 bases. V shed 6 bases, J shed 7 bases, and the junction held 11 bases outside the gene matches. The CDR3 loop spans 16 amino acids. Germline loops: CDR1 SGHNT, CDR2 YYREEE (reference sequence).

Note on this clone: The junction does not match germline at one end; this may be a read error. In nucleotides, the CDR3 is TGTGCCAGCAGCTTAGGGTTCGGGACTCCGCATCACTTC. It yields the protein CASSLGFGTPHHF. The chain is built from TRBV7-7 and TRBJ2-5; the D gene is possibly TRBD2 (6 bases). The CDR3 totals 13 residues. Germline V lookup: CDR1 SSHAT, CDR2 FNYEAQ (reference sequence).

CDR3 amino acids: CASSIASGMANYGYTF. The CDR3 nucleotides are TGTGCCAGTAGTATAGCCTCAGGGATGGCTAACTATGGCTACACCTTC. V and J are TRBV19 and TRBJ1-2, with D possibly matching TRBD1 (5 bases). CDR1 is LNHDA and CDR2 is SQIVND in the germline V gene (reference sequence). The CDR3 spans 16 residues. V was pared by 1 base and J by 0 bases, with 12 bases between.

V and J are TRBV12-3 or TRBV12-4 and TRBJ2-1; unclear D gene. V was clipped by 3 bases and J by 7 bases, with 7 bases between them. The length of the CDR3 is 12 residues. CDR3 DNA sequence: TGTGCCAGCAGTTTGTATTCGAATGAGCAGTTCTTC. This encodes CASSLYSNEQFF.

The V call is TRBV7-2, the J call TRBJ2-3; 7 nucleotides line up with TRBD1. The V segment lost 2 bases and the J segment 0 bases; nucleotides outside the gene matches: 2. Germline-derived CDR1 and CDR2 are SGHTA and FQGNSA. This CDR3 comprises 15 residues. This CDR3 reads CASSLKGASTDTQYF. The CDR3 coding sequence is TGTGCCAGCAGCTTAAAGGGGGCCAGCACAGATACGCAGTATTTT.

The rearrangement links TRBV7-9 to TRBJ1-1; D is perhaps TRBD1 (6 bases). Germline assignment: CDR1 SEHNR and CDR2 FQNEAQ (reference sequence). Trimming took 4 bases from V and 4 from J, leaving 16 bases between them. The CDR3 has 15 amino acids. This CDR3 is CASSSEGGLGTEAFF. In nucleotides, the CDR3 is TGTGCCAGCAGCTCCGAGGGGGGGTTGGGCACTGAAGCTTTCTTT. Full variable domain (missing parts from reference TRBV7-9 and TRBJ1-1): DTGVSQNPRHKITKRGQNVTFRCDPISEHNRLYWYRQTLGQGPEFLTYFQNEAQLEKSRLLSDRFSAERPKGSFSTLEIQRTEQGDSAMYLCASSSEGGLGTEAFFGQGTRLTVV.

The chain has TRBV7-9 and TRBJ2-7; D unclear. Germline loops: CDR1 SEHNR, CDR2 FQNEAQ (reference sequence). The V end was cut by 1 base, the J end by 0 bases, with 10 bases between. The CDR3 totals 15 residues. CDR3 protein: CASSLGVLSSYEQYF. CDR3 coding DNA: TGTGCCAGCAGCTTAGGGGTCCTTAGCTCCTACGAGCAGTACTTC.

The CDR3 nucleotides read TGTGCCAGCAGCGTAAAGGGACTAGCGGGAGATCATGAGCAGTTCTTC. It translates to CASSVKGLAGDHEQFF. The chain combines TRBV9 with TRBJ2-1, with 14 bases lining up with TRBD2. The CDR3 has 16 residues. Unmatched junction bases numbered 5, after V lost 1 base and J lost 8 bases. Germline CDR1 is SGDLS and CDR2 is YYNGEE.